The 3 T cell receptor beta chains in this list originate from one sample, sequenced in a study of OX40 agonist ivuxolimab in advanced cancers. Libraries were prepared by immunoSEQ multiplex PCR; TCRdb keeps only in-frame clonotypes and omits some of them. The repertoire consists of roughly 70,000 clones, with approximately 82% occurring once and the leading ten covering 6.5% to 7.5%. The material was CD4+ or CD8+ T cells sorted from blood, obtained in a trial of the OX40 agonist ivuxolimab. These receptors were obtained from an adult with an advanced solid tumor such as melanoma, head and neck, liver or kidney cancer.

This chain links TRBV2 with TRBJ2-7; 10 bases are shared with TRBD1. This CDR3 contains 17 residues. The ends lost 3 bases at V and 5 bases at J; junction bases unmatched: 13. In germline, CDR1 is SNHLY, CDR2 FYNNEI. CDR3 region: CASSDVPRDRGAHEQYV. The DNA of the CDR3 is TGTGCCAGCAGTGACGTACCGAGGGACAGGGGAGCCCACGAGCAGTACGTC.

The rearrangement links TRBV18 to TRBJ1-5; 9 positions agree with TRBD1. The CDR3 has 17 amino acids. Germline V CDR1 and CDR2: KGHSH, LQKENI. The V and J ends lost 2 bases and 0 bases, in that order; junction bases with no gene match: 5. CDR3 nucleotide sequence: TGTGCCAGCTCACCAATCCCGGGACAGGGTAGCAATCAGCCCCAGCATTTT. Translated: CASSPIPGQGSNQPQHF.

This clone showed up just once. In DNA form, the CDR3 reads TGTGCCAGCAAAAAGGCAGGGGACCCCTCCTACAATGAGCAGTTCTTC. This translates into CASKKAGDPSYNEQFF. V usage is TRBV27 and J usage is TRBJ2-1; a weak D match, TRBD1 (6 bases). This CDR3 is built from 16 residues. V was clipped by 7 bases and J by 0 bases, with 16 bases between them. Germline V lookup: CDR1 MNHEY, CDR2 SMNVEV (reference sequence).